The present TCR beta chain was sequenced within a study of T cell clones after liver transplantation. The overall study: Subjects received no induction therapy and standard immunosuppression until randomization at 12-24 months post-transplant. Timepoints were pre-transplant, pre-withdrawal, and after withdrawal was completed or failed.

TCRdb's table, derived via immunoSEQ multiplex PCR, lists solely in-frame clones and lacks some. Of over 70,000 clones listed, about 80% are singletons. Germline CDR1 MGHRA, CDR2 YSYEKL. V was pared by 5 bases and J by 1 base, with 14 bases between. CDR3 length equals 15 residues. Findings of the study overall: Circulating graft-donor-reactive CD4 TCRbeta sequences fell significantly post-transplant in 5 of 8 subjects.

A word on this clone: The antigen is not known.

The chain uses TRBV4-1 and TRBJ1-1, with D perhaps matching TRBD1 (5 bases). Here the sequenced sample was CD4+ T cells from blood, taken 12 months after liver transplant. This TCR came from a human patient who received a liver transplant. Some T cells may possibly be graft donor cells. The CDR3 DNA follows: TGCGCCAGCAGCTGGACCCGGGGGACGAACACTGAAGCTTTCTTT. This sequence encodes CASSWTRGTNTEAFF.